The clone carrying this TCR beta chain was observed at least ten times. What it binds is not known. The sample belongs to a study of tumor-infiltrating lymphocytes in primary liver carcinoma. Whole-study context: The patients, men and women alike, were aged 30 to 69 years. Study findings and constraints: Overlap between tumor regions exceeded overlap of tumor with adjacent tissue or blood.

CDR1 is KGHSH and CDR2 is LQKENI in the germline V gene. After removal of 5 bases from V and 5 bases from J, the junction contained 7 bases not matched to a gene. The CDR3 is made up of 14 amino acids. Taking about 18-31 mg of unsorted bulk tissue, the authors co-extracted RNA and DNA. Through surgical resection, the patients' primary liver carcinoma was treated. There were only treatment-naive patients, all with chronic HBV infection. Total RNA amounting to around 540 ng was the source from which TCR beta cDNA was made with a constant-region primer. Library construction for TCR beta comprised three nested multiplex PCR rounds performed with slightly modified ARM-PCR. Researchers ran the first two PCR rounds for roughly 10 cycles each with TRBV1-TRBV30 forward primers and a C-beta reverse primer. In TCRdb, the multiplex PCR reads were re-called with MiXCR into one record per CDR3 protein. The data contain more than 30,000 distinct CDR3 sequences, more than 60% of them singletons.

The sequence derives from a man aged 40-50 years with primary liver carcinoma and hepatitis B virus infection. The sample comprised tumor-adjacent normal liver tissue. This chain connects TRBV18 to TRBJ2-7; 9 bases line up with TRBD2. CDR3 nucleotides: TGTGCCAGCTCAGGTAGCGGGAGAGCTGACGAGCAGTACTTC. It translates to CASSGSGRADEQYF.